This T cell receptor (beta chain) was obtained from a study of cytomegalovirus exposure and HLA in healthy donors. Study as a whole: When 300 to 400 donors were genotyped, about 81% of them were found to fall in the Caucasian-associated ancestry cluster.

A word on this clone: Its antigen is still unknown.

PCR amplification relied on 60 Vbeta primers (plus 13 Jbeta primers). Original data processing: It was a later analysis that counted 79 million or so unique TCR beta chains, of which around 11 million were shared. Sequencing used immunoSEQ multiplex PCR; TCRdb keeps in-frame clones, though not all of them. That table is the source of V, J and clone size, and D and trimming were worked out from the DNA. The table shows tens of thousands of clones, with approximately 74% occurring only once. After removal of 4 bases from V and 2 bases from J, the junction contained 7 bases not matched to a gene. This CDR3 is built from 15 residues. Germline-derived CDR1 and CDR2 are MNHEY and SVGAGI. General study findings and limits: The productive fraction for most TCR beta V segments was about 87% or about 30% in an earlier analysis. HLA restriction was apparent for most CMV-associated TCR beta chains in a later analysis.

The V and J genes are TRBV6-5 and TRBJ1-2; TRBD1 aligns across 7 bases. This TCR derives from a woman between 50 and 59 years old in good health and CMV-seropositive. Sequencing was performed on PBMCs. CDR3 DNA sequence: TGTGCCAGCAGTTTCGCAGGGGGATTCAACTATGGCTACACCTTC. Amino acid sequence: CASSFAGGFNYGYTF.